Below, 8 T cell receptor beta chains from the same sample are listed, as sequenced in a study of read filtering for tumor transcriptome and immune sequencing. Molecular barcoded adaptors covering alpha/delta and beta/gamma chains were used on roughly 400 ng RNA. From the reads, TCRdb called clonotypes with MiXCR, one entry per CDR3 protein. Of more than 450 distinct CDR3 sequences in the sample, over 70% are singletons; the top ten hold roughly half. The sequenced sample was a population of CD138-negative cells sorted from bone marrow. The source of these receptors is a donor aged 40 or older with multiple myeloma. This table probably holds off-target reads from a library built for another chain.

The chain combines TRBV20-1 with TRBJ2-1, with 11 positions matching TRBD2. The germline V gene has CDR1 DFQATT and CDR2 SNEGSKA (reference sequence). There are 15 residues in the CDR3. V lost 2 bases, J lost 2 bases, and 2 bases stayed unmatched. CDR3 nucleotides: TGCAGTGCTAGAATTAGCGGGAGGGCCTACAATGAGCAGTTCTTC. Translated, it gives CSARISGRAYNEQFF.

The CDR3 is CSARLRGKEDEQYF. For the CDR3, the DNA is TGCAGTGCTAGATTGCGCGGCAAGGAGGACGAGCAGTACTTC. The V and J genes are TRBV20-1 and TRBJ2-7, with D perhaps TRBD2 (5 bases). Germline loops: CDR1 DFQATT, CDR2 SNEGSKA (reference sequence). CDR3 size: 14 residues. The V end lost 2 bases, the J end lost 5 bases, and 16 bases lay between the germline ends.

V gene TRBV20-1 combines with J gene TRBJ2-3, with TRBD2 matching over 7 bases. In germline, CDR1 is DFQATT, CDR2 SNEGSKA (reference sequence). V lost 6 bases to trimming and J lost 3 bases; unmatched junction nucleotides: 12. There are 15 residues in the CDR3. The CDR3 reads CSALTKAGITDTQYF. CDR3 nucleotides: TGCAGTGCCCTAACTAAAGCGGGAATTACAGATACGCAGTATTTT.

Comment on this clonotype: A much larger clone lies one base from this, so it may be a read error. The chain recombines TRBV13 with TRBJ2-3; D possibly corresponds to TRBD2 (5 bases). This CDR3 region has 12 residues. Germline V gives CDR1 PRHDT, CDR2 FYEKMQ (reference sequence). The CDR3 reads CASSRTGDTQFF. The CDR3 DNA reads as TGTGCCAGCTCACGGACTGGAGATACGCAGTTTTTT.

DNA for the CDR3: TGCAGTGCTAACTTAGACTACACCTACAATGAGCAGTTCTTC. It translates to CSANLDYTYNEQFF. V and J are TRBV20-1 and TRBJ2-1, with a tentative D call TRBD2 (5 bases). This CDR3 region has 14 residues. The V and J ends lost 4 bases and 2 bases respectively, with 12 bases between them. From germline, CDR1 is DFQATT and CDR2 SNEGSKA (reference sequence).

This chain connects TRBV6-2 or TRBV6-3 to TRBJ1-1; D gene ambiguous. With 4 bases removed from V and 5 bases from J, the gap between germline ends came to 5 bases. CDR3 length: 11 amino acids. The V gene's germline CDR1 is MNHEY and CDR2 SVGEGT. CDR3 sequence: CASSLGTEAFF. CDR3 in DNA: TGTGCCAGCAGTTTGGGAACTGAAGCTTTCTTT.

This chain connects TRBV7-8 to TRBJ2-1, with D unresolved. Germline V lookup: CDR1 SGHVS, CDR2 FQNEAQ. Trimming shortened V by 3 bases and J by 6 bases, and 3 bases separated the two germline ends. The CDR3 length is 11 residues. As DNA, the CDR3 is TGTGCCAGCAGCTTCATCAATGAGCAGTTCTTC. The encoded protein is CASSFINEQFF.

This rearrangement joins TRBV5-1 to TRBJ2-7; no clear D gene. Germline CDR1 and CDR2: SGHRS and YFSETQ. Trimming shortened V by 2 bases and J by 4 bases, and 4 bases separated the two germline ends. The CDR3 has 11 amino acids. CDR3 protein: CASSLQYEQYF. The CDR3 coding sequence is TGCGCCAGCAGCTTACAATACGAGCAGTACTTC.